The 3 T cell receptor beta chains below come from one sample, sequenced in a study of human T cells and chemical hapten exposure. One entry per CDR3 protein results from TCRdb running MiXCR on the RACE reads. The sample lists about 360,000 distinct CDR3 sequences, roughly 6.9% seen once, with roughly 8% in the top ten. Time point noted: patch test 1, 2 weeks after DPC sensitization. Documented treatment: therapeutic diphenylcyclopropenone sensitization with weekly scalp DPC. The source material was whole blood, sampled in connection with sensitization to the hapten diphenylcyclopropenone (DPC). All receptors derive from a woman between 18 and 30 years old with alopecia areata. Some clones in this sample may be carry-over from other donors' samples.

This clonotype came up many times. This rearrangement joins TRBV4-2 to TRBJ1-1, with D unresolved. CDR1 is LGHNA, CDR2 YNFKEQ, per germline. CDR3 length: 16 residues. V was shortened by 0 bases and J by 6 bases, with 17 bases between the two germline ends. The CDR3 DNA reads TGTGCCAGCAGCCAAGACGACCTACTTGGAGGCGCTGAAGCTTTCTTT. As protein: CASSQDDLLGGAEAFF.

The genes are TRBV18 and TRBJ2-3; 9 nucleotides agree with TRBD1. CDR3 size: 17 residues. V lost 4 bases to trimming and J lost 0 bases; unmatched junction nucleotides: 8. Germline lookup yields CDR1 KGHSH and CDR2 LQKENI. CDR3 residues: CASSLQGAASSTDTQYF. CDR3 coding DNA: TGTGCCAGCTCACTACAGGGGGCTGCTTCTAGCACAGATACGCAGTATTTT.

This clonotype was seen more than once but under ten times. The chain is built from TRBV12-3 or TRBV12-4 and TRBJ2-7, with a possible D match to TRBD1 (6 bases). The V end lost 5 bases, the J end lost 13 bases, and 18 bases lay between the germline ends. This CDR3 contains 12 residues. The CDR3 here is CASSRTGTREYF. The DNA for the CDR3 is TGTGCCAGCAGTCGGACCGGGACAAGAGAATACTTC.